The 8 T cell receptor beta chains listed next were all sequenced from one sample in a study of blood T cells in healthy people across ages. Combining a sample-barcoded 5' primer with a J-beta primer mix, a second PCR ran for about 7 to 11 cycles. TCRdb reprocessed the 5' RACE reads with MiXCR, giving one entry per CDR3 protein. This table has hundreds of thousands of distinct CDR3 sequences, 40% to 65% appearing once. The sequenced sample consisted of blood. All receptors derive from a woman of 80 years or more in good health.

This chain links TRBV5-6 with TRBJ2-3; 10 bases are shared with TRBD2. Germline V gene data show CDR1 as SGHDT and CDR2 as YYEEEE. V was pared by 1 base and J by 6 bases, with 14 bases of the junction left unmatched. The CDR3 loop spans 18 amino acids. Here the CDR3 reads CASSLRLAGGFAGDTQYF. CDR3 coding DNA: TGTGCCAGCAGCTTGAGACTAGCGGGTGGATTTGCGGGGGATACGCAGTATTTT.

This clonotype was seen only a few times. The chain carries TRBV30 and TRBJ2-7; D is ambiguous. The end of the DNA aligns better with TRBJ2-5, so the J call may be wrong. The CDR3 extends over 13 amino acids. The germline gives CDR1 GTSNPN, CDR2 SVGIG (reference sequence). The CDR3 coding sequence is TGTGCCTGGAGTGTAGGATCCGGCGAGACCCAGTACTTC. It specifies CAWSVGSGETQYF.

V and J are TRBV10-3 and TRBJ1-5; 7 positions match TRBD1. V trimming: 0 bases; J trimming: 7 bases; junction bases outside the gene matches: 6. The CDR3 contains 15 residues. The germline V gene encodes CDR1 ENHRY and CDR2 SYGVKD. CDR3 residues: CAISESGTANQPQHF. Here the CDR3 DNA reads TGTGCCATCAGTGAGTCGGGGACAGCGAACCAGCCCCAGCATTTT.

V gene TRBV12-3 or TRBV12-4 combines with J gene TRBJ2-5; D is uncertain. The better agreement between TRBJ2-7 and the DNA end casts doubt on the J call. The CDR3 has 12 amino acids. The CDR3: CASSFPPSEQYF. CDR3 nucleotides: TGTGCCAGCAGTTTCCCCCCTTCCGAGCAGTACTTC.

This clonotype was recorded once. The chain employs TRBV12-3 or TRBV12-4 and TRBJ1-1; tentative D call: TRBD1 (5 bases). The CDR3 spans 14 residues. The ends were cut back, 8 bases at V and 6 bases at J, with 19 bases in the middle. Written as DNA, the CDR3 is TGTGCCAGCTCCCCGGCGAAGGACAATCCTGAAGCTTTCTTT. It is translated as CASSPAKDNPEAFF.

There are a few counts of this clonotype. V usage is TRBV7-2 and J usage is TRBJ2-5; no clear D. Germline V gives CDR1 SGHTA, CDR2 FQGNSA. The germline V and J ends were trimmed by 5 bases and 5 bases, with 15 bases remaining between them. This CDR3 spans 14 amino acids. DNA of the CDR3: TGTGCCAGCAGCCCCGTTGGGGTTAGGGAGACCCAGTACTTC. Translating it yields CASSPVGVRETQYF.

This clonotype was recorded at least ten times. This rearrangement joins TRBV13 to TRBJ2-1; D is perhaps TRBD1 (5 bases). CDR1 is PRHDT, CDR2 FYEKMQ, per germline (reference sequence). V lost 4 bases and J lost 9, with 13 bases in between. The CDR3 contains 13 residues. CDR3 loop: CASSSDWGGEQFF. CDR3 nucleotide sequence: TGTGCCAGCAGCTCCGATTGGGGCGGTGAGCAGTTCTTC. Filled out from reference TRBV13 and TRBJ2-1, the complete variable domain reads AAGVIQSPRHLIKEKRETATLKCYPIPRHDTVYWYQQGPGQDPQFLISFYEKMQSDKGSIPDRFSAQQFSDYHSELNMSSLELGDSALYFCASSSDWGGEQFFGPGTRLTVL.

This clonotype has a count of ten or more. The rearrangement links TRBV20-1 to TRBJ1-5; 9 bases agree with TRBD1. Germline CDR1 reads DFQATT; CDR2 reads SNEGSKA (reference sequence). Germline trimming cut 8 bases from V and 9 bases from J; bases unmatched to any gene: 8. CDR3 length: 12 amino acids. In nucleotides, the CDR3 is TGCAGTCTAGGACAGGGGCGTTGGCCCCAGCATTTT. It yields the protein CSLGQGRWPQHF.